Sequencing of this TCR beta chain was carried out in a study of T cell changes during pregnancy in multiple sclerosis. Repertoires were generated with immunoSEQ multiplex PCR, while TCRdb's copy carries only in-frame clones and drops some. The top ten clones hold 3.6% of a sample with some 60,000 clones, 85% to 95% of them seen once. Trimming at V came to 9 bases and at J to 5 bases, leaving 7 bases not matched to a gene. The CDR3 covers 13 residues. Germline V lookup: CDR1 MNHNY, CDR2 SVGAGI (reference sequence). The sequenced sample was peripheral blood, obtained after pregnancy. The origin of this receptor is a female donor in good health, enrolled as a control in a pregnancy study. The chain uses TRBV6-6 and TRBJ1-2, with 9 bases identical to TRBD1. The CDR3 coding sequence is TGTGCCAGTCTCGGGACAGGGACATATGGCTACACCTTC. Amino acids: CASLGTGTYGYTF.